This T cell receptor beta chain came from a study of somatic mutations in cytotoxic T cells in rheumatoid arthritis. Study at large: Flow cytometry sorted some V beta antibody-stained T-cell populations to nearly 100% purity, V beta1+ cells among them being sequenced for TCRB.

Study-wide findings and caveats: Expanded CD8+ clones had unknown antigen targets.

Using immunoSEQ multiplex PCR, the repertoire was profiled, and TCRdb retains in-frame clones only, with some absent. Here the sample spans some 16,000 clones, 79% being singletons. J lost 6 bases, V lost 0 bases, and 1 base had no gene match. The length of the CDR3 is 15 residues. The germline gives CDR1 LGHNA, CDR2 YNFKEQ. Worth noting for this clone: The antigen remains undetermined.

The genes are TRBV4-2 and TRBJ2-1; 11 bases are a match to TRBD2. The TCR originated in an adult with rheumatoid arthritis. The material sequenced was CD8+ T cells sorted from blood. CDR3 loop: CASSQDTSGSNEQFF. CDR3 sequence (DNA): TGTGCCAGCAGCCAAGACACTAGCGGGAGCAATGAGCAGTTCTTC.